This section outlines one T cell receptor beta chain sequence together with its context. This sample was included in a study of blood T cell repertoires in COVID-19. Study-level background: PBMCs, B-cell-depleted T cells, or T cells provided the cDNA or gDNA that made up the material.

The CDR3 has 14 amino acids. Germline CDR1 reads PRHDT; CDR2 reads FYEKMQ (reference sequence). Trimming removed 1 base from V and 2 bases from J, with 9 bases in between. Libraries were prepared by immunoSEQ multiplex PCR; TCRdb keeps only in-frame clonotypes and omits some of them. Found here are about 150,000 clones, around 85% of them singletons; the top ten hold roughly 0.6%. This chain uses TRBV13 with TRBJ2-7; D unresolved. The sequence derives from a man aged 60 to 75 with COVID-19, enrolled during active disease. Material: peripheral blood. For the CDR3, the DNA is TGTGCCAGCAGCTTAGACGGGTTTGCCTACGAGCAGTACTTC. Protein: CASSLDGFAYEQYF.